The rows below give T cell receptor beta chains drawn from one sample of a study of T-cell reconstitution after alpha-beta-depleted transplantation in children. TCRdb reprocessed the PCR reads with MiXCR, giving one entry per CDR3 protein. The data show approximately 510,000 distinct CDR3 sequences, with around 19% seen just once and 2.5% to 3.5% held by the top ten. Sequencing was performed on PBMCs from the stem cell graft donor, taken from the stem cell graft. Receptors originate from a human donor who donated a stem cell graft to a child with acute lymphoblastic leukemia. Each CDR3 is given with its conserved first and last residue. The order of the fields is clone size, D gene, J gene, V gene, CDR3 protein, CDR3 DNA. D genes are given only for firm matches. Rows may omit the clone size; those that give it use once, few, many or a size class.

few	TRBD2	TRBJ2-7	TRBV9	CASSVGGLAGYEQYF	TGTGCCAGCAGCGTAGGGGGACTAGCGGGCTACGAGCAGTACTTC
.	.	TRBJ1-4	TRBV20-1	CSAREGSRTNEKLFF	TGCAGTGCTAGAGAGGGGAGTAGAACTAATGAAAAACTGTTTTTT
few	.	TRBJ2-1	TRBV4-1	CASSQDPRMSSYNEQFF	TGCGCCAGCAGCCAGGACCCTAGGATGAGCTCCTACAATGAGCAGTTCTTC
.	.	TRBJ1-1	TRBV9	CASSTNPGRDTEAFF	TGTGCCAGCAGCACAAACCCGGGGAGGGACACTGAAGCTTTCTTT
many	.	TRBJ2-7	TRBV5-1	CASSASYEQYF	TGCGCCAGCAGCGCCTCCTACGAGCAGTACTTC
few	.	TRBJ2-7	TRBV20-1	CSARAASYSYEQYF	TGCAGTGCTAGGGCCGCCTCATATTCCTACGAGCAGTACTTC
.	TRBD2	TRBJ2-7	TRBV4-1	CASSRGPGDSGSSYEQYF	TGCGCCAGCAGCCGGGGACCCGGGGATAGCGGGAGCTCCTACGAGCAGTACTTC
.	.	TRBJ1-2	TRBV25-1	CASSYGLPNYGDTF	TGTGCCAGCAGTTACGGGTTACCTAACTATGGCGACACCTTC
few	.	TRBJ1-1	TRBV2	CASSEGRPEAFF	TGTGCCAGCAGTGAAGGGCGGCCTGAAGCTTTCTTT
many	TRBD2	TRBJ2-1	TRBV5-1	CASSQPSGRRPYNEQFF	TGCGCCAGCAGCCAGCCTAGCGGGAGAAGACCCTACAATGAGCAGTTCTTC
many	TRBD1	TRBJ1-1	TRBV29-1	CSVGQGQAFF	TGCAGCGTTGGACAGGGACAAGCTTTCTTT
.	TRBD1	TRBJ1-4	TRBV20-1	CSALTGGAEKLFF	TGCAGTGCCTTGACAGGGGGCGCAGAAAAACTGTTTTTT
few	.	TRBJ2-1	TRBV7-3	CASSLTGSGAHNEQFF	TGTGCCAGCAGCCTCACAGGATCAGGGGCCCACAATGAGCAGTTCTTC
few	TRBD2	TRBJ2-3	TRBV24-1	CATSSSGAEVDTQYF	TGTGCCACCAGCTCAAGCGGGGCCGAGGTGGATACGCAGTATTTT
few	.	TRBJ2-1	TRBV5-1	CASSLGGFFSYNEQFF	TGCGCCAGCAGCTTGGGGGGTTTCTTCTCCTACAATGAGCAGTTCTTC
.	TRBD1	TRBJ1-2	TRBV20-1	CSATDRGLHSNGYTF	TGCAGTGCCACGGACAGGGGGCTACATTCGAATGGCTACACCTTC
.	.	TRBJ2-1	TRBV5-1	CASSFDDREQFF	TGCGCCAGCAGCTTCGACGATCGCGAGCAGTTCTTC
few	.	TRBJ1-1	TRBV25-1	CASSTLMNTEAFF	TGTGCCAGCAGTACCCTGATGAACACTGAAGCTTTCTTT
.	TRBD1	TRBJ1-2	TRBV7-2	CASSLLTGDNYGYTF	TGTGCCAGCAGCTTACTGACAGGGGATAACTATGGCTACACCTTC
few	.	TRBJ1-1	TRBV20-1	CSAFQGNTEAFF	TGCAGTGCTTTCCAAGGAAACACTGAAGCTTTCTTT
few	.	TRBJ2-5	TRBV7-9	CASSFARGGETQYF	TGTGCCAGCAGCTTTGCCAGAGGGGGAGAGACCCAGTACTTC
.	.	TRBJ1-4	TRBV30	CAWSRTSTNEKLFF	TGTGCCTGGAGTCGGACATCAACTAATGAAAAACTGTTTTTT
few	.	TRBJ2-1	TRBV9	CASSAENEQFF	TGTGCCAGCAGCGCCGAGAATGAGCAGTTCTTC
few	.	TRBJ1-1	TRBV7-2	CASSPAPQGNTEAFF	TGTGCCAGCAGCCCCGCTCCACAGGGAAACACTGAAGCTTTCTTT
once	.	TRBJ2-7	TRBV20-1	CSASRTGRLYEQYF	TGCAGTGCTAGCCGGACGGGAAGGCTCTACGAGCAGTACTTC
few	TRBD2	TRBJ2-1	TRBV12-3/TRBV12-4	CASSVLAAGNEQFF	TGTGCCAGCAGTGTGCTAGCGGCAGGCAATGAGCAGTTCTTC
.	TRBD1	TRBJ2-7	TRBV7-9	CASSPGTASIHNEQYF	TGTGCCAGCAGCCCGGGGACAGCCTCGATTCACAACGAGCAGTACTTC
many	.	TRBJ1-2	TRBV29-1	CSVVAGSFAGYTF	TGCAGCGTTGTTGCAGGGAGCTTTGCGGGCTACACCTTC
.	.	TRBJ2-5	TRBV5-6	CASSLEVKTQYF	TGTGCCAGCAGCTTGGAGGTGAAGACCCAGTACTTC
.	.	TRBJ2-1	TRBV29-1	CSVENGPYNEQFF	TGCAGCGTTGAAAATGGCCCCTACAATGAGCAGTTCTTC
.	.	TRBJ1-1	TRBV5-1	CASSLEVRMNTEAFF	TGCGCCAGCAGCTTGGAGGTCCGCATGAACACTGAAGCTTTCTTT
.	.	TRBJ2-3	TRBV21-1	CASTRRGGSGPPDTQYF	TGTGCCAGCACCCGAAGGGGAGGCAGCGGGCCCCCGGATACGCAGTATTTT
few	TRBD1	TRBJ1-1	TRBV4-1	CASSHLQGAGMGTEAFF	TGCGCCAGCAGCCATTTACAGGGGGCGGGGATGGGCACTGAAGCTTTCTTT
.	TRBD1	TRBJ2-3	TRBV12-3/TRBV12-4	CASTRQGNSRTDTQYF	TGTGCCAGCACACGACAGGGAAACTCACGCACAGATACGCAGTATTTT
.	.	TRBJ1-6	TRBV20-1	CSARDSALGVSPLHF	TGCAGTGCTAGGGACTCGGCCTTGGGAGTTTCACCCCTCCACTTT
.	.	TRBJ1-5	TRBV5-8	CASSLWAGNQPQHF	TGTGCCAGCAGCTTGTGGGCGGGCAATCAGCCCCAGCATTTT